This TCR beta chain was obtained from a study of cytomegalovirus exposure and HLA in healthy donors. The PCR used 60 Vbeta and 13 Jbeta primers. The table came from immunoSEQ multiplex PCR; TCRdb's copy has only in-frame clones and leaves some out. Altogether some 150,000 clones are present, around a tenth being singletons, with the ten largest covering roughly 1.9%. As for this clone: No antigen is known for it. Other DNA sequences of this sample code for an identical CDR3.

General observations from the study: Later work found that TCR association rates differed between HLA loci; DRB1 had the most and HLA-C the fewest. In vitro confirmation showed three CMV-associated chains to be CMV antigen specific.

The CDR3 runs 14 residues. The V and J ends lost 6 bases and 0 bases respectively, with 12 bases between them. CDR1 is MNHEY, CDR2 SVGAGI, per germline. This chain links TRBV6-5 with TRBJ2-7; possibly TRBD1 for D (6 bases). The sequence came from a man in his fifties in good health and CMV-seronegative. Material for sequencing was PBMCs. The CDR3 protein is CASSPDRSSYEQYF. Here the CDR3 DNA reads TGTGCCAGCAGCCCAGACAGGAGCTCCTACGAGCAGTACTTC.